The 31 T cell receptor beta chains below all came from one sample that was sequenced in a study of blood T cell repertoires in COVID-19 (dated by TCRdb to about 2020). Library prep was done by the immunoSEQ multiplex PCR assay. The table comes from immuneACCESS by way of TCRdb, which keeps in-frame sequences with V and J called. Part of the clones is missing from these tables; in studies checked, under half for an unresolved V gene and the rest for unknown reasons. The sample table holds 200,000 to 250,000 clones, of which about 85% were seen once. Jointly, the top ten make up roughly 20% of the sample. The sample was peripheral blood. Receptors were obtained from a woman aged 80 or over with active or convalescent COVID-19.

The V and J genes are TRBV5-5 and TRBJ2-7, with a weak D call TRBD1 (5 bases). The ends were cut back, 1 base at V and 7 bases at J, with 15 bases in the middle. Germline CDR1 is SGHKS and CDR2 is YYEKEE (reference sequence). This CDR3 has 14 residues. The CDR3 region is CASSLSREIREQYF. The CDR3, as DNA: TGTGCCAGCAGCTTGAGCAGGGAAATTCGGGAGCAGTACTTC.

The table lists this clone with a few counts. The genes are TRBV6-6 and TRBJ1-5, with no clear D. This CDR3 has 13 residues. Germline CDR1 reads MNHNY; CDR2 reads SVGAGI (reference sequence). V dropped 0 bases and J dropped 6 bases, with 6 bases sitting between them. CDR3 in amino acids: CASSYSTVQPQHF. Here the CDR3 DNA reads TGTGCCAGCAGTTACTCAACAGTTCAGCCCCAGCATTTT.

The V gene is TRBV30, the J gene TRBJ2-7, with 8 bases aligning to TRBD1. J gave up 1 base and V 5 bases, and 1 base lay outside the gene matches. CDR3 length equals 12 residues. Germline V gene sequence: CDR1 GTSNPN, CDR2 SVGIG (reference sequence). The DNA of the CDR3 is TGTGCCTGGGACAGGGGATCCTACGAGCAGTACTTC. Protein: CAWDRGSYEQYF.

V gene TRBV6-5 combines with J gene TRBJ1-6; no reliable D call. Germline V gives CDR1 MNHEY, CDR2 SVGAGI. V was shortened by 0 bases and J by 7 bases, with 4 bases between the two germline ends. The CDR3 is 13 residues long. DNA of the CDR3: TGTGCCAGCAGTTACTCGAGAAATTCACCCCTCCACTTT. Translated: CASSYSRNSPLHF.

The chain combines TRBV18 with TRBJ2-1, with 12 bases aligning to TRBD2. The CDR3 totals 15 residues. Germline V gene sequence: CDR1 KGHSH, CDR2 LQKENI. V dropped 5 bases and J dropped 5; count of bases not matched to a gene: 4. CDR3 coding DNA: TGTGCCAGCTCATCCCCTAGCGGGAGGGACAATGAGCAGTTCTTC. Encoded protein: CASSSPSGRDNEQFF. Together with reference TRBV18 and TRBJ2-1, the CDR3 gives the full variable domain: NAGVMQNPRHLVRRRGQEARLRCSPMKGHSHVYWYRQLPEEGLKFMVYLQKENIIDESGMPKERFSAEFPKEGPSILRIQQVVRGDSAAYFCASSSPSGRDNEQFFGPGTRLTVL.

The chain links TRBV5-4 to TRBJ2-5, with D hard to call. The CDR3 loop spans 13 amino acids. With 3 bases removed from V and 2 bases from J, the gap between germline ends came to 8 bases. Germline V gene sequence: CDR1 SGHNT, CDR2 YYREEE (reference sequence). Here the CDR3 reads CASSSPVQETQYF. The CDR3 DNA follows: TGTGCCAGCAGCTCCCCCGTTCAAGAGACCCAGTACTTC.

The CDR3 DNA is TGTGCCAGCAGCTTGGCTGAGCGGGCGAGCACAGATACGCAGTATTTT. This gives the protein CASSLAERASTDTQYF. The J gene is TRBJ2-3, the V gene TRBV5-4; D is possibly TRBD2 (6 bases). V was pared by 0 bases and J by 0 bases, with 11 bases between. The germline V gene encodes CDR1 SGHNT and CDR2 YYREEE (reference sequence). This CDR3 is built from 16 residues.

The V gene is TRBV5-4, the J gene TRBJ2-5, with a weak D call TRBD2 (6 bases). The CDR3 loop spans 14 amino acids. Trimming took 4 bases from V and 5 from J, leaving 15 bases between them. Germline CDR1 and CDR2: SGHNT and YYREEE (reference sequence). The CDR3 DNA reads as TGTGCCAGCAGCGCCAGGGACTCGGGGGAGACCCAGTACTTC. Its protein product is CASSARDSGETQYF.

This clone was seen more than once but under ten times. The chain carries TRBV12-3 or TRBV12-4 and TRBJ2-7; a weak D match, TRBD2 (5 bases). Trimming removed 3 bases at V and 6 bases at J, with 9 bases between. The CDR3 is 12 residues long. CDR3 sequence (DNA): TGTGCCAGCAGTTTCGCCGGGATCGAGCAGTACTTC. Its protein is CASSFAGIEQYF.

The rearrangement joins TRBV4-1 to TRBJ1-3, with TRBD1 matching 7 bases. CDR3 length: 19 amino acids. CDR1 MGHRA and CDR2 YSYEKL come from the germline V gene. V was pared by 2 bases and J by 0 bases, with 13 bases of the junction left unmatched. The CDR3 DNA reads TGCGCCAGCAGCCAACCTCTGGGCGCAGGGGGAAGCTCTGGAAACACCATATATTTT. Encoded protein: CASSQPLGAGGSSGNTIYF.

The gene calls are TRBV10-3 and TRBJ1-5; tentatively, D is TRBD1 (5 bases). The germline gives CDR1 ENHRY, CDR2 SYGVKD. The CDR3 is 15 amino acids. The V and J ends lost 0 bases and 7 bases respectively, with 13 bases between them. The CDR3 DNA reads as TGTGCCATCAGTGAGTCGCGGCCAAAGGGGCAGCCCCAGCATTTT. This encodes CAISESRPKGQPQHF.

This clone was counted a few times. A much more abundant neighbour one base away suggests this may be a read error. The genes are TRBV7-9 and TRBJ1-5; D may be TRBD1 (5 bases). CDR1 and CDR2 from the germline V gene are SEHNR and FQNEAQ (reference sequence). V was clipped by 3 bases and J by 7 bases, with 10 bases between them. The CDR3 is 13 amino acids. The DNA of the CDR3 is TGTGCCAGCAGCTTGGGCCGGGGGCAGCCCCAGCATTTT. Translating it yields CASSLGRGQPQHF.

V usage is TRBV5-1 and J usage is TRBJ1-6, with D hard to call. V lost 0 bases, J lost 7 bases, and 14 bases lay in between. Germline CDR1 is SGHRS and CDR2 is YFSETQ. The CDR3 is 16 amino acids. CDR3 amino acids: CASSLGPETENSPLHF. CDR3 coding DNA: TGCGCCAGCAGCTTGGGTCCCGAGACGGAGAATTCACCCCTCCACTTT.

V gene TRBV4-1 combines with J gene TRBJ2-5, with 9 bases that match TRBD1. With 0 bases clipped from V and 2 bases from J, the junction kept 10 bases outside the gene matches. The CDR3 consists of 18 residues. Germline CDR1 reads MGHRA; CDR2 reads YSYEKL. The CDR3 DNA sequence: TGCGCCAGCAGCCAAGATCCTTCCGGGACAGGGCCACAAGAGACCCAGTACTTC. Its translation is CASSQDPSGTGPQETQYF.

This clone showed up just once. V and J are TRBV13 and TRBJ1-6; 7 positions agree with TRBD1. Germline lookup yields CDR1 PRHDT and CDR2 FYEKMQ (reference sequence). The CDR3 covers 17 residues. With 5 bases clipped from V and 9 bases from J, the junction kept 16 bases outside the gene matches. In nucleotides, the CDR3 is TGTGCCAGCAGCCCCTCCGGGGACAGAAAGTACGGTTCACCCCTCCACTTT. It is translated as CASSPSGDRKYGSPLHF.

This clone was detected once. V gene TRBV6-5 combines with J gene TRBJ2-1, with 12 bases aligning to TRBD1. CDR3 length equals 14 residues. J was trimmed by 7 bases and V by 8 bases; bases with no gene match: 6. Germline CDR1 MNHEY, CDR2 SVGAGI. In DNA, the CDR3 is TGTGCCAGCGCGGGGACAGGGGGCTGGAATGAGCAGTTCTTC. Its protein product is CASAGTGGWNEQFF.

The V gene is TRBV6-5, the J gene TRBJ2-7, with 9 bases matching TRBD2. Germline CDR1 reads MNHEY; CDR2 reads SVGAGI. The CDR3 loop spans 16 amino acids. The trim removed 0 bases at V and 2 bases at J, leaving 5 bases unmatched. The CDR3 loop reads CASSYSSGGGAYEQYF. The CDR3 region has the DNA TGTGCCAGCAGTTACTCGTCGGGCGGGGGGGCCTACGAGCAGTACTTC.

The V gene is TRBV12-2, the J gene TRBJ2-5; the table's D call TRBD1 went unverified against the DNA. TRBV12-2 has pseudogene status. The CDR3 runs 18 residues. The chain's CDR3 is CASRLGKGEGQGYETQYF. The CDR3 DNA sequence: TGTGCAAGTCGCTTAGGTAAGGGGGAGGGACAGGGTTACGAGACCCAGTACTTC.

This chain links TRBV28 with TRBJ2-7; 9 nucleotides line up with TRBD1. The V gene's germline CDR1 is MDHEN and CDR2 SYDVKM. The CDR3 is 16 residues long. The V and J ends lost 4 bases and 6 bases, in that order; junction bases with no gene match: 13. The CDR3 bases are TGTGCCAGCAGTTCCCCGGGACAGGGCCCCTTTACCGAGCAGTACTTC. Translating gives CASSSPGQGPFTEQYF.

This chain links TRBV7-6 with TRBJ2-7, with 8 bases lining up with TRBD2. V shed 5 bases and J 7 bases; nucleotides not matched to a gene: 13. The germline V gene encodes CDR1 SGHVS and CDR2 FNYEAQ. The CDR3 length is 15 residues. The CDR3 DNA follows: TGTGCCAGCAGCCCCTTTGGGCTAGCGGGTAGAGAGCAGTACTTC. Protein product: CASSPFGLAGREQYF.

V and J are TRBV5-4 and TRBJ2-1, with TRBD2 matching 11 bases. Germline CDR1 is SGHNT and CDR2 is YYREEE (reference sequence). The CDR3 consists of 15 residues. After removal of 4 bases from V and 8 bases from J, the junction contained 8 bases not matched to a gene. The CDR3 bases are TGTGCCAGCAGCCCGGGACTAGCGGTTATGGATGAGCAGTTCTTC. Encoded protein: CASSPGLAVMDEQFF. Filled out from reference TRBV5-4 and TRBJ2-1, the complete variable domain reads ETGVTQSPTHLIKTRGQQVTLRCSSQSGHNTVSWYQQALGQGPQFIFQYYREEENGRGNFPPRFSGLQFPNYSSELNVNALELDDSALYLCASSPGLAVMDEQFFGPGTRLTVL.

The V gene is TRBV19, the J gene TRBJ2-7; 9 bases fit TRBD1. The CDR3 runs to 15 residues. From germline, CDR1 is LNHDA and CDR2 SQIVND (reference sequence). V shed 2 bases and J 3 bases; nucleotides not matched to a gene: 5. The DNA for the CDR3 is TGTGCCAGTAGTATACCCGGACAGGGGATCTACGAGCAGTACTTC. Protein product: CASSIPGQGIYEQYF.

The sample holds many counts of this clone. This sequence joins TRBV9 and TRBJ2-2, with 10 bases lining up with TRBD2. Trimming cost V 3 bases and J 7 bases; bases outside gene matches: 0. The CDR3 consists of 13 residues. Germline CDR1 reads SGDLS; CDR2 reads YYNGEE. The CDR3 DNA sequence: TGTGCCAGCAGCGCTAGCGGGAGCGGGGAGCTGTTTTTT. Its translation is CASSASGSGELFF.

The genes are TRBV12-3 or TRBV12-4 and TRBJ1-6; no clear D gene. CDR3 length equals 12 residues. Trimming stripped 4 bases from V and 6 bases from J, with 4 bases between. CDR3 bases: TGTGCCAGCAGTTACAGTAATTCACCCCTCCACTTT. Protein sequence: CASSYSNSPLHF.

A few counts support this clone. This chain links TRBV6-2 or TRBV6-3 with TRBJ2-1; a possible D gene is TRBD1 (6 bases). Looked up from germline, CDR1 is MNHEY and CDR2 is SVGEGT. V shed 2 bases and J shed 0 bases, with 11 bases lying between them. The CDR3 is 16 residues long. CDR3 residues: CASSYGTGSSYNEQFF. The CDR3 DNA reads TGTGCCAGCAGTTACGGTACAGGGAGCTCCTACAATGAGCAGTTCTTC.

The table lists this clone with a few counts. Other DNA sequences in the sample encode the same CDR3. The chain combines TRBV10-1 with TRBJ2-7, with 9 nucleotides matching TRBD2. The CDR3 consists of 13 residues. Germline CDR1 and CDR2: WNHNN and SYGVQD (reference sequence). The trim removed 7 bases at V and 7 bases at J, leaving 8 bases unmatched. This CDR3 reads CASIPLAGSEQYF. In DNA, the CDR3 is TGCGCCAGCATCCCACTAGCGGGTAGTGAGCAGTACTTC.

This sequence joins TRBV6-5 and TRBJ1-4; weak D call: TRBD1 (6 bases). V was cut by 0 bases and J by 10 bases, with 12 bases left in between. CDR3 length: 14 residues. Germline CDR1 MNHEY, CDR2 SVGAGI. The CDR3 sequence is CASSYSNRDGKLFF. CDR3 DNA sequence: TGTGCCAGCAGTTACTCGAACAGGGACGGAAAACTGTTTTTT.

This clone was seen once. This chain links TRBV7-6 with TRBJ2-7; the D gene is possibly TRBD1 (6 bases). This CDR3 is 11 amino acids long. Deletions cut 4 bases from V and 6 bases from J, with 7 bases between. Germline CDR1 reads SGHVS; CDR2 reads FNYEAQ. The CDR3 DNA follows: TGTGCCAGCAGCTCCAGGGGCGAGCAGTACTTC. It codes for CASSSRGEQYF.

The chain's CDR3 is CASSTGQGRYGYTF. As DNA, the CDR3 is TGTGCCAGCAGTACTGGACAGGGCCGATATGGCTACACCTTC. The chain recombines TRBV6-5 with TRBJ1-2; 8 positions agree with TRBD1. This CDR3 comprises 14 residues. V was pared by 5 bases and J by 5 bases, with 7 bases of the junction left unmatched. Germline V gene data show CDR1 as MNHEY and CDR2 as SVGAGI.

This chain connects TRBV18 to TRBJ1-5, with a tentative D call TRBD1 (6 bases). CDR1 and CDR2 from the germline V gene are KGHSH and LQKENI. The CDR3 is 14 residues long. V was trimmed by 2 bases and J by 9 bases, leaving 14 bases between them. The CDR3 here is CASSPSTGSGPQHF. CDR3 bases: TGTGCCAGCTCACCATCGACAGGCTCCGGGCCCCAGCATTTT.

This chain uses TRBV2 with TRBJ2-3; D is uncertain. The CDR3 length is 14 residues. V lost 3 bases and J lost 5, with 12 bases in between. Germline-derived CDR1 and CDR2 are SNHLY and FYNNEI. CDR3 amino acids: CASSDNGSRDTQYF. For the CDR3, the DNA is TGTGCCAGCAGTGACAACGGGTCCAGAGATACGCAGTATTTT. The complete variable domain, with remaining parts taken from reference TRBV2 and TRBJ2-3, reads EPEVTQTPSHQVTQMGQEVILRCVPISNHLYFYWYRQILGQKVEFLVSFYNNEISEKSEIFDDQFSVERPDGSNFTLKIRSTKLEDSAMYFCASSDNGSRDTQYFGPGTRLTVL.